These T cell receptor beta chains were read from a single sample in a study of T cells after posttransplantation cyclophosphamide. The table came from immunoSEQ multiplex PCR; TCRdb's copy has only in-frame clones and leaves some out. The table shows about 140 clones, with around 88% occurring only once. The material sequenced was skin tissue, taken 362 days after allogeneic stem cell transplant with posttransplant cyclophosphamide. These receptors came from a male patient aged 30 to 40 who received an allogeneic stem cell transplant from a related donor, was CMV-positive, and had acute GVHD only. Some T cells may trace back to the graft donor. Each CDR3 is given with its conserved first and last residue. Size is omitted from some rows. Given values are once, few, many or a class for expanded clones.

13 | TRBV6-5 | - | CASSYFSGVEQYF
13 | TRBV6-1 | - | CASSRDSQETQYF
13 | TRBV9 | - | CASSPRLHTEAFF
14 | TRBV25-1 | - | CAAQGRDWYNEQFF
15 | TRBV6-5 | - | CASSYSVTGNQPQHF
15 | TRBV7-2 | few | CASSLVGGSNTEAFF
14 | TRBV6-4 | - | CASTRLPPNYGYTF
13 | TRBV6-1 | - | CASTKGVAGEQFF
13 | TRBV6-6 | - | CASTRTDSYGYTF
15 | TRBV6-5 | - | CASSSRQGLDQPQHF
15 | TRBV25-1 | - | CASSEATLPGETQYF
13 | TRBV6-5 | - | CASSGQQNQPQHF
13 | TRBV25-1 | - | CASKYSGDTEAFF
17 | TRBV21-1 | - | CASRLPLATPIRTEAFF
14 | TRBV7-3 | - | CASSLTPGTDTQYF
11 | TRBV6-1 | - | CAIELVTEAFF
13 | TRBV6-5 | once | CASSGTPRETQYF
15 | TRBV6-5 | - | CASRRASGSTGELFF
14 | TRBV6-5 | - | CASSLTGFGNTIYF
13 | TRBV6-1 | - | CASSGQEDTEAFF
19 | TRBV6-1 | - | CASSGWRGSGLTADNEQFF
14 | TRBV5-1 | - | CASSLGTGYNEQFF
15 | TRBV6-1 | - | CASSEGGGSYNEQFF
13 | TRBV6-4 | - | CASSESPNTEAFF
15 | TRBV6-5 | - | CASSYSLDATGAQHF
13 | TRBV7-7 | - | CASSRDSQETQYF
13 | TRBV19 | - | CASSIRRNTEAFF
13 | TRBV6-6 | - | CASSLQGATEAFF
13 | TRBV6-6 | - | CASTRPRTYEQYF
15 | TRBV6-5 | - | CASRPGGGPNQPQHF
13 | TRBV7-2 | - | CASSPGQNYEQYF
14 | TRBV6-1 | - | CASSGGQGNTEASF
15 | TRBV7-2 | - | CASSPKGISNQPQHF
14 | TRBV6-6 | - | CASRTTGFGEKLFF
13 | TRBV25-1 | - | CASGKKRGTEAFF
15 | TRBV6-4 | - | CASSLLAGDFGEQFF
14 | TRBV25-1 | - | CASSEWRGAETQYF
14 | TRBV19 | - | CASSIRQGTGELFF
14 | TRBV7-9 | - | CASSLAEGRDEQFF
12 | TRBV6-6 | - | CASSYSGGEQFF
12 | TRBV6-6 | - | CASTSQGYEQYF
15 | TRBV6-5 | - | CASSYRDRGTYEQYF
17 | TRBV7-3 | - | CASSPTPGSGTGYGYTF
11 | TRBV6-5 | - | CASRTGPEQYF
12 | TRBV4-2 | - | CASRGGAHGYTF
14 | TRBV6-5 | - | CASSGTSGSYEQYF
15 | TRBV6-6 | - | CASSYSLDATGAQHF
15 | TRBV6-6 | - | CASRRDRVGQETQYF
12 | TRBV6-5 | - | CASSTGRYGYTF
13 | TRBV6-5 | - | CASLPGTFTEAFF
13 | TRBV29-1 | - | CSGGQGFGNTIYF
19 | TRBV19 | - | CASSLLRTKSQSRANVLTF
14 | TRBV6-6 | - | CASKKPDGSQPQHF
14 | TRBV25-1 | - | CASSGLGTDYGYTF